The T cell receptor beta chain described here comes from a study of blood T cell repertoires in COVID-19. The CDR3 extends over 14 amino acids. Trimming left V 1 base short and J 5 bases short, with 11 bases between. CDR1 and CDR2 (germline): SGHAT, FQNNGV. The method was immunoSEQ multiplex PCR; TCRdb's version includes in-frame clones alone and lacks a portion of them. The data contain approximately 430,000 clones, approximately 90% of them seen just once; the ten biggest clones take up more than 1.4%. The source of this sequence is a woman aged 25 to 39 with active or convalescent COVID-19. This chain links TRBV11-2 with TRBJ1-1, with D possibly matching TRBD1 (6 bases). Sequencing input: peripheral blood. The CDR3 here is CASSLATGLTEAFF. The CDR3 bases are TGTGCCAGCAGCTTAGCCACAGGGCTTACTGAAGCTTTCTTT.